The 20 T cell receptor beta chains given below trace back to one sample, sequenced in a study of T cell repertoires in cytomegalovirus infection. One entry per CDR3 protein, called by TCRdb with MiXCR from the reads. The sample consists of approximately 320,000 distinct CDR3 sequences, more than 8% of them appearing once. The sequenced sample consisted of PBMCs. All receptors derive from a human donor in good health (CMV status not recorded). Some clones in this sample may be carry-over from other donors' samples.

CDR3 amino acids: CASSLVSGTNEQFF. The CDR3 DNA reads TGTGCCAGCAGCTTAGTGAGTGGGACCAATGAGCAGTTCTTC. The rearrangement links TRBV7-9 to TRBJ2-1; D is tentatively TRBD1 or TRBD2 (5 bases each). From germline, CDR1 is SEHNR and CDR2 FQNEAQ (reference sequence). The CDR3 covers 14 residues. The V and J ends lost 1 base and 6 bases respectively, with 10 bases between them.

In regard to this clonotype: A read error may produce the germline difference seen at one junction end. The chain combines TRBV7-6 with TRBJ2-7, with D perhaps being TRBD1 or TRBD2 (5 bases each). This CDR3 has 18 amino acids. Germline V gene lookup returns CDR1 SGHVS and CDR2 FNYEAQ. CDR3 coding DNA: TGTGCCATCAGCTCCAGACCCGTGAGGTCCCTGGGGGACTACGAGCAGTACTTC. This encodes CAISSRPVRSLGDYEQYF.

J is TRBJ2-7 and V is TRBV3-1; 8 nucleotides match TRBD2. J lost 2 bases, V lost 3 bases, and 3 bases had no gene match. Looked up from germline, CDR1 is LGHDT and CDR2 is YNNKEL (reference sequence). CDR3 length: 14 amino acids. CDR3 sequence reads: CASSQPGLAYEQYF. CDR3 sequence (DNA): TGTGCCAGCAGCCAGCCGGGACTAGCCTACGAGCAGTACTTC.

This clonotype was recorded at least ten times. The chain is built from TRBV4-2 and TRBJ2-3; D perhaps matches TRBD2 (6 bases). The CDR3 loop spans 14 amino acids. Germline CDR1 is LGHNA and CDR2 is YNFKEQ. The V end was cut by 0 bases, the J end by 7 bases, with 11 bases between. The CDR3 reads CASSQEIGGNTQYF. For the CDR3, the DNA is TGTGCCAGCAGCCAAGAGATAGGCGGGAATACGCAGTATTTT.

The genes are TRBV5-4 and TRBJ2-3, with 13 bases aligning to TRBD2. The CDR3 loop spans 15 amino acids. CDR1 and CDR2 (germline): SGHNT, YYREEE (reference sequence). The ends lost 4 bases at V and 9 bases at J; junction bases unmatched: 8. The CDR3 loop reads CASSLGRTSGGTQYF. DNA for the CDR3: TGTGCCAGCAGCCTCGGAAGGACTAGCGGGGGCACGCAGTATTTT.

This chain joins TRBV4-3 and TRBJ2-1, with 10 bases that match TRBD2. Germline trimming cut 2 bases from V and 4 bases from J; bases unmatched to any gene: 5. Germline lookup yields CDR1 LGHNA and CDR2 YSLEER. This CDR3 region has 16 residues. Here the CDR3 reads CASSQRTSGQYNEQFF. The CDR3 region has the DNA TGCGCCAGCAGCCAACGGACTAGCGGACAATACAATGAGCAGTTCTTC.

With regard to this clonotype: The junction departs from germline at one end; a sequencing error may be responsible. The chain carries TRBV6-2 or TRBV6-3 and TRBJ1-1; tentative D call: TRBD1 (5 bases). Germline CDR1 is MNHEY and CDR2 is SVGEGT. This CDR3 has 13 amino acids. CDR3 in amino acids: CASRYGGATEAFF. The CDR3 DNA reads TGTGCCAGCCGTTACGGGGGAGCGACTGAAGCTTTCTTT.

This clonotype appeared many times. This sequence joins TRBV25-1 and TRBJ1-2, with no clear D. The length of the CDR3 is 13 residues. Per germline, CDR1 MGHDK and CDR2 SYGVNS. V lost 3 bases, J lost 3 bases, and 8 bases lay in between. The CDR3 nucleotides read TGTGCCAGCAGTGAGTTACACGACTATGGCTACACCTTC. This translates into CASSELHDYGYTF.

This clonotype was recorded at least ten times. This chain joins TRBV6-6 and TRBJ2-1; tentatively, D is TRBD2 (5 bases). The ends were cut back, 0 bases at V and 10 bases at J, with 10 bases in the middle. Per germline, CDR1 MNHNY and CDR2 SVGAGI (reference sequence). The CDR3 spans 13 residues. Written as DNA, the CDR3 is TGTGCCAGCAGTTACTCACTGGGCGGGGAGCAGTTCTTC. The encoded protein is CASSYSLGGEQFF.

The V gene is TRBV20-1, the J gene TRBJ2-7; a possible D gene is TRBD2 (5 bases). Per the germline V gene, CDR1 is DFQATT and CDR2 is SNEGSKA (reference sequence). CDR3 length: 16 residues. V lost 3 bases and J lost 0, with 18 bases in between. This chain's CDR3 is CSASGAKRASSYEQYF. The CDR3 nucleotides read TGCAGTGCTAGTGGCGCGAAGAGGGCAAGCTCCTACGAGCAGTACTTC.

This clonotype came up many times. The chain combines TRBV4-1 with TRBJ1-1, with D uncertain. Germline-derived CDR1 and CDR2 are MGHRA and YSYEKL. The CDR3 sequence is 15 residues long. Trimming stripped 4 bases from V and 0 bases from J, with 12 bases between. Written as DNA, the CDR3 is TGCGCCAGCAGCCCCCGGACGATCTTGAACACTGAAGCTTTCTTT. Translating gives CASSPRTILNTEAFF.

This clonotype was counted ten times or more. The V call is TRBV27, the J call TRBJ2-3; 7 bases agree with TRBD2. The V gene end was trimmed by 6 bases and the J gene end by 5 bases; junction bases not matched to a gene: 5. The germline CDR1 and CDR2 sequences are MNHEY and SMNVEV (reference sequence). The CDR3 covers 13 residues. The CDR3, as DNA: TGTGCCAGCAGGATGACTAGCCGAGATACGCAGTATTTT. This sequence encodes CASRMTSRDTQYF.

This chain joins TRBV25-1 and TRBJ1-2; unclear D gene. Germline V gene data show CDR1 as MGHDK and CDR2 as SYGVNS. The CDR3 loop spans 13 amino acids. V was shortened by 1 base and J by 4 bases, with 7 bases between the two germline ends. The DNA for the CDR3 is TGTGCCAGCAGTGAATGGACGGTCTATGGCTACACCTTC. It is translated as CASSEWTVYGYTF.

The chain has TRBV7-2 and TRBJ2-5, with a possible D match to TRBD2 (6 bases). CDR1 SGHTA and CDR2 FQGNSA come from the germline V gene. Trimming took off 0 bases at V and 1 base at J, with 15 bases between the two ends. The CDR3 runs 17 residues. CDR3 amino acids: CASSLAPGVRGQETQYF. Written as DNA, the CDR3 is TGTGCCAGCAGCTTAGCGCCGGGGGTGAGGGGCCAAGAGACCCAGTACTTC.

The V and J genes are TRBV7-2 and TRBJ1-5; a weak D match, TRBD1 (5 bases). Germline V gives CDR1 SGHTA, CDR2 FQGNSA. The CDR3 is 15 amino acids. The ends were cut back, 5 bases at V and 7 bases at J, with 18 bases in the middle. The CDR3 is CASSRTTDKGQPQHF. DNA for the CDR3: TGTGCCAGCAGCCGGACAACCGATAAGGGCCAGCCCCAGCATTTT.

This clonotype was picked up many times. The chain has TRBV7-7 and TRBJ2-3, with TRBD1 identical over 8 bases. There are 15 residues in the CDR3. J lost 4 bases, V lost 1 base, and 4 bases had no gene match. Looked up from germline, CDR1 is SSHAT and CDR2 is FNYEAQ (reference sequence). CDR3 sequence reads: CASSLGQGTSDTQYF. CDR3 sequence (DNA): TGTGCCAGCAGCTTAGGACAGGGGACCTCAGATACGCAGTATTTT.

In its sample, this clonotype was seen a few times. The V gene is TRBV6-1, the J gene TRBJ2-7; TRBD1 matches 10 bases. J was trimmed by 5 bases and V by 5 bases; bases with no gene match: 9. Per the germline V gene, CDR1 is MNHNS and CDR2 is SASEGT. The CDR3 has 15 residues. CDR3 sequence (DNA): TGTGCCAGCAGTCCGACAGGGGGCTATATCAACGAGCAGTACTTC. Translated, it gives CASSPTGGYINEQYF.

This clonotype showed up many times. DNA of the CDR3: TGCAGTGCGCCTAGGGGGCATTTGTCAGGGGAGCTGTTTTTT. This translates into CSAPRGHLSGELFF. The rearrangement joins TRBV20-1 to TRBJ2-2; TRBD1 agrees at 7 bases. Germline-derived CDR1 and CDR2 are DFQATT and SNEGSKA (reference sequence). The CDR3 has 14 residues. Losses at the gene ends were 6 bases for V and 8 bases for J; bases not matched to a gene: 12.

This clonotype was counted many times. This rearrangement joins TRBV19 to TRBJ2-7; D is possibly TRBD1 or TRBD2 (5 bases each). V lost 3 bases and J 9 bases, leaving 21 bases between the germline ends. The CDR3 totals 15 residues. Germline assignment: CDR1 LNHDA and CDR2 SQIVND (reference sequence). The CDR3 loop reads CASSIGGLGRIRQYF. CDR3 nucleotide sequence: TGTGCCAGTAGTATTGGGGGTCTCGGAAGAATTCGGCAGTACTTC.

V usage is TRBV20-1 and J usage is TRBJ2-2; 7 bases line up with TRBD1. J lost 1 base, V lost 1 base, and 6 bases had no gene match. CDR1 and CDR2 (germline): DFQATT, SNEGSKA (reference sequence). CDR3 length: 16 amino acids. The CDR3 bases are TGCAGTGCTAGAGCTTCGGACAGGTTGAACACCGGGGAGCTGTTTTTT. This encodes CSARASDRLNTGELFF.